The 3 T cell receptor beta chains below all came from one sample that was sequenced in a study of tumor-infiltrating lymphocytes in primary liver carcinoma. With a constant-region primer, TCR beta cDNA was made from 450 to 650 ng of total RNA. Nested multiplex PCR, run for three rounds with slightly modified ARM-PCR, yielded TCR beta libraries. The first two PCR rounds used TRBV1-TRBV30 primers with a Cbeta primer, 10 cycles each. TCRdb analysed the multiplex PCR reads with MiXCR anew, one entry per CDR3 protein. The sample has about 180,000 distinct CDR3 sequences; over 50% are singletons. Blood RNA came from unsorted whole blood; germline DNA was also extracted. The sample was peripheral blood. Receptors originate from a man aged 35-49 years with primary liver carcinoma and hepatitis B virus infection.

The chain couples TRBV6-1 to TRBJ2-1; TRBD2 is a possible D gene (6 bases). The V gene's germline CDR1 is MNHNS and CDR2 SASEGT. Trimming shortened V by 0 bases and J by 11 bases, and 23 bases separated the two germline ends. The CDR3 covers 17 residues. The CDR3 DNA is TGTGCCAGCAGTGAAGCGCTCGGGGGAGGAGTTCCAGATAAGCAGTTCTTC. This translates into CASSEALGGGVPDKQFF.

This clonotype appeared a few times. The rearrangement joins TRBV6-6 to TRBJ2-2; unclear D gene. This CDR3 spans 12 amino acids. Trimming took off 2 bases at V and 6 bases at J, with 4 bases between the two ends. Germline V gives CDR1 MNHNY, CDR2 SVGAGI (reference sequence). CDR3 coding DNA: TGTGCCAGCAGTTACGGAGCCGGGGAGCTGTTTTTT. This codes for CASSYGAGELFF.

This sequence joins TRBV20-1 and TRBJ2-3; 9 nucleotides align to TRBD2. In germline, CDR1 is DFQATT, CDR2 SNEGSKA (reference sequence). The CDR3 runs to 15 residues. The V and J ends lost 3 bases and 6 bases, in that order; junction bases with no gene match: 10. CDR3 in amino acids: CSARTSGFELDTQYF. DNA for the CDR3: TGCAGTGCTAGGACTAGCGGCTTTGAATTGGATACGCAGTATTTT.